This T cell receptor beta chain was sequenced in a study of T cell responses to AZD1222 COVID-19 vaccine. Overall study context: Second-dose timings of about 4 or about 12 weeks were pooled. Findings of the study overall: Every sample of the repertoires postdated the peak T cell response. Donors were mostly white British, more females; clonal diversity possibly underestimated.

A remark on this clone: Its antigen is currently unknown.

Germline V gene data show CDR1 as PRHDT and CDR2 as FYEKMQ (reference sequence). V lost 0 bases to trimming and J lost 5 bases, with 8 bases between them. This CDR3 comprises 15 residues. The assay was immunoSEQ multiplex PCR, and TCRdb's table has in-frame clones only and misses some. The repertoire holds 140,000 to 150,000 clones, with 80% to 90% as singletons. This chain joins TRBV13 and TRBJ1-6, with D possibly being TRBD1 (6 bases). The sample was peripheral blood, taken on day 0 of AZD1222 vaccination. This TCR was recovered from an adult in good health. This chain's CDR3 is CASSLGDSDNSPLHF. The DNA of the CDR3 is TGTGCCAGCAGCTTAGGGGACAGCGATAATTCACCCCTCCACTTT. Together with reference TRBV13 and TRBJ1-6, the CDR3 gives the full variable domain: AAGVIQSPRHLIKEKRETATLKCYPIPRHDTVYWYQQGPGQDPQFLISFYEKMQSDKGSIPDRFSAQQFSDYHSELNMSSLELGDSALYFCASSLGDSDNSPLHFGNGTRLTVT.